These T cell receptor beta chains were read from a single sample in a study of T cells in Graves' hyperthyroidism and ophthalmopathy. Each CDR3 protein is one row after TCRdb ran MiXCR on the multiplex PCR reads. The sample includes approximately 600,000 distinct CDR3 sequences, roughly 20% seen only once; the top ten take 34%. The sample comprised blood. These receptors were collected from a man between 25 and 39 years old with Graves' ophthalmopathy. CDR3s include the opening cysteine and the closing phenylalanine or tryptophan. The order of the fields is clone size, V gene, CDR3 length, D gene, J gene, CDR3 protein, CDR3 DNA. The D gene is left open where the match is weak. A clone size is listed for some rows: how often the clone was seen (once, few, many), or a class if it is expanded.

size: many
V: TRBV28
length: 13
D: NA
J: TRBJ1-1
CDR3: CASSLSGRSGAFF
DNA: TGTGCCAGCAGTTTATCGGGACGTAGCGGGGCTTTCTTT

size: NA
V: TRBV10-3
length: 15
D: TRBD1
J: TRBJ1-1
CDR3: CAISESWDRNTEAFF
DNA: TGTGCCATCAGTGAGTCTTGGGACAGGAACACTGAAGCTTTCTTT

size: NA
V: TRBV19
length: 16
D: TRBD1
J: TRBJ1-5
CDR3: CASNNRGSLGNQPQHF
DNA: TGTGCCAGTAACAACAGGGGGAGCTTAGGCAATCAGCCCCAGCATTTT

size: many
V: TRBV5-1
length: 14
D: NA
J: TRBJ1-1
CDR3: CASRSGGPVTEAFF
DNA: TGCGCCAGCAGGTCTGGGGGGCCAGTCACTGAAGCTTTCTTT

size: NA
V: TRBV7-2
length: 18
D: TRBD2
J: TRBJ2-4
CDR3: CASSQAGGPSLPKNIQYF
DNA: TGTGCCAGCAGCCAAGCGGGAGGACCATCCCTCCCCAAAAACATTCAGTACTTC

size: many
V: TRBV3-1
length: 13
D: NA
J: TRBJ1-6
CDR3: CASSHRSYSPLHF
DNA: TGTGCCAGCAGCCACCGCAGTTATTCACCCCTCCACTTT

size: NA
V: TRBV19
length: 14
D: TRBD2
J: TRBJ2-1
CDR3: CASSILAGRNEQFF
DNA: TGTGCCAGTAGTATACTAGCGGGACGCAATGAGCAGTTCTTC

size: NA
V: TRBV6-5
length: 17
D: TRBD1
J: TRBJ1-1
CDR3: CASSYSFGQGMDTEAFF
DNA: TGTGCCAGCAGTTACTCTTTCGGACAGGGAATGGACACTGAAGCTTTCTTT

size: NA
V: TRBV7-9
length: 14
D: NA
J: TRBJ1-1
CDR3: CASSLVSVDTEAFF
DNA: TGTGCCAGCAGCTTAGTGAGTGTGGACACTGAAGCTTTCTTT

size: NA
V: TRBV6-1
length: 15
D: TRBD2
J: TRBJ2-1
CDR3: CASRAGTGGYNEQFF
DNA: TGTGCCAGCAGGGCCGGGACGGGGGGGTATAATGAGCAGTTCTTC

size: NA
V: TRBV9
length: 15
D: NA
J: TRBJ1-5
CDR3: CASSVANNLNQPQHF
DNA: TGTGCCAGCAGCGTAGCTAACAACCTGAATCAGCCCCAGCATTTT

size: many
V: TRBV6-1
length: 16
D: TRBD2
J: TRBJ2-7
CDR3: CASSSFSGRGSYEQYF
DNA: TGTGCCAGCAGTTCCTTCAGCGGGAGGGGCTCCTACGAGCAGTACTTC

size: NA
V: TRBV3-1
length: 18
D: TRBD2
J: TRBJ2-2
CDR3: CASSQGGLAGQNTGELFF
DNA: TGTGCCAGCAGCCAGGGGGGACTAGCGGGACAGAACACCGGGGAGCTGTTTTTT

size: many
V: TRBV20-1
length: 14
D: NA
J: TRBJ1-3
CDR3: CSAARGTPRNTIYF
DNA: TGCAGTGCCGCCCGAGGGACACCGAGAAACACCATATATTTT

size: NA
V: TRBV19
length: 14
D: NA
J: TRBJ2-7
CDR3: CASSISAGFNEQYF
DNA: TGTGCCAGTAGTATTTCTGCGGGATTTAACGAGCAGTACTTC

size: few
V: TRBV5-1
length: 17
D: TRBD2
J: TRBJ2-3
CDR3: CASSKGFTSGSPDTQYF
DNA: TGCGCCAGCAGCAAGGGGTTTACTAGCGGGAGCCCAGATACGCAGTATTTT

size: NA
V: TRBV13
length: 15
D: NA
J: TRBJ1-3
CDR3: CASSERVDSGNTIYF
DNA: TGTGCCAGCAGTGAACGAGTTGACTCTGGAAACACCATATATTTT

size: many
V: TRBV28
length: 15
D: TRBD2
J: TRBJ2-1
CDR3: CASSWTSGSYNEQFF
DNA: TGCGCCAGCAGCTGGACTAGCGGCTCCTACAATGAGCAGTTCTTC

size: NA
V: TRBV28
length: 17
D: TRBD2
J: TRBJ2-3
CDR3: CASIGTSLLQGTDTQYF
DNA: TGTGCCAGCATCGGGACTAGCCTCCTACAGGGCACAGATACGCAGTATTTT

size: many
V: TRBV7-2
length: 12
D: NA
J: TRBJ1-5
CDR3: CASSLPPGPQHF
DNA: TGTGCCAGCAGCTTGCCTCCGGGACCCCAGCATTTT

size: many
V: TRBV11-2
length: 13
D: NA
J: TRBJ2-1
CDR3: CASSWGVGNEQFF
DNA: TGTGCCAGCAGCTGGGGGGTCGGTAATGAGCAGTTCTTC

size: few
V: TRBV7-9
length: 16
D: TRBD2
J: TRBJ2-4
CDR3: CASSSRGGAAKNIQYF
DNA: TGTGCCAGCAGCTCCCGGGGGGGCGCCGCCAAAAACATTCAGTACTTC

size: many
V: TRBV30
length: 14
D: NA
J: TRBJ2-3
CDR3: CAWTGLQSTDTQYF
DNA: TGTGCCTGGACAGGGCTCCAAAGCACAGATACGCAGTATTTT

size: few
V: TRBV5-1
length: 14
D: NA
J: TRBJ2-5
CDR3: CASSSPGSQETQYF
DNA: TGCGCCAGCAGCTCACCCGGGTCACAAGAGACCCAGTACTTC

size: many
V: TRBV12-3/TRBV12-4
length: 14
D: NA
J: TRBJ2-2
CDR3: CASTEQGNTGELFF
DNA: TGTGCCAGCACGGAACAGGGGAACACCGGGGAGCTGTTTTTT

size: NA
V: TRBV30
length: 14
D: NA
J: TRBJ1-4
CDR3: CAWSGTSTNEKLFF
DNA: TGTGCCTGGAGCGGGACCTCAACTAATGAAAAACTGTTTTTT

size: few
V: TRBV5-8
length: 15
D: NA
J: TRBJ2-5
CDR3: CASSLGSQMEETQYF
DNA: TGTGCCAGCAGCTTGGGAAGCCAGATGGAAGAGACCCAGTACTTC

size: many
V: TRBV7-3
length: 13
D: NA
J: TRBJ2-1
CDR3: CASSLSFLDEQFF
DNA: TGTGCCAGCAGCTTAAGCTTTCTGGATGAGCAGTTCTTC

size: NA
V: TRBV3-1
length: 15
D: NA
J: TRBJ2-5
CDR3: CASSQGEDYQETQYF
DNA: TGTGCCAGCAGCCAAGGAGAGGACTATCAAGAGACCCAGTACTTC

size: few
V: TRBV27
length: 12
D: NA
J: TRBJ2-2
CDR3: CASSITTGELFF
DNA: TGTGCCAGCAGTATAACAACCGGGGAGCTGTTTTTT

size: many
V: TRBV28
length: 14
D: NA
J: TRBJ2-7
CDR3: CASSLSVGVWEQYF
DNA: TGTGCCAGCAGCCTCAGCGTAGGGGTATGGGAGCAGTACTTC

size: NA
V: TRBV7-9
length: 15
D: NA
J: TRBJ2-7
CDR3: CASSGAVAPSYEQYF
DNA: TGTGCCAGCAGCGGGGCTGTTGCGCCTTCCTACGAGCAGTACTTC

size: many
V: TRBV20-1
length: 13
D: NA
J: TRBJ2-5
CDR3: CSARVGIGETQYF
DNA: TGCAGTGCTAGAGTCGGGATCGGAGAGACCCAGTACTTC

size: NA
V: TRBV7-8
length: 18
D: TRBD2
J: TRBJ2-1
CDR3: CASSLASGLAGGYNEQFF
DNA: TGTGCCAGCAGCTTAGCTTCGGGATTAGCGGGAGGGTACAATGAGCAGTTCTTC

size: NA
V: TRBV5-4
length: 15
D: NA
J: TRBJ2-2
CDR3: CASSQKDLNTGELFF
DNA: TGTGCCAGCAGCCAAAAGGACTTGAACACCGGGGAGCTGTTTTTT

size: few
V: TRBV20-1
length: 14
D: NA
J: TRBJ2-7
CDR3: CSARDLTGTYEQYF
DNA: TGCAGTGCTAGAGATCTGACGGGGACCTACGAGCAGTACTTC

size: NA
V: TRBV6-1
length: 16
D: TRBD2
J: TRBJ2-3
CDR3: CASRTYSGIEADTQYF
DNA: TGTGCCAGCAGAACATATAGCGGGATTGAAGCAGATACGCAGTATTTT

size: few
V: TRBV7-6
length: 15
D: TRBD2
J: TRBJ2-3
CDR3: CASSLARTRADTQYF
DNA: TGTGCCAGCAGCTTAGCGAGGACTAGGGCAGATACGCAGTATTTT

size: few
V: TRBV20-1
length: 18
D: TRBD2
J: TRBJ2-7
CDR3: CSARFMPGTSGPPYEQYF
DNA: TGCAGTGCTAGATTTATGCCCGGGACTAGCGGCCCCCCCTACGAGCAGTACTTC

size: NA
V: TRBV28
length: 20
D: NA
J: TRBJ1-6
CDR3: CASRPLYSTVRSSYNSPLHF
DNA: TGTGCCAGCAGACCCCTATATTCGACAGTTAGGAGCTCCTATAATTCACCCCTCCACTTT

size: NA
V: TRBV20-1
length: 13
D: TRBD2
J: TRBJ2-1
CDR3: CSARTGTRSEQFF
DNA: TGCAGTGCTAGGACCGGGACTAGATCTGAGCAGTTCTTC

size: many
V: TRBV28
length: 15
D: TRBD1
J: TRBJ1-6
CDR3: CASTPRGQGNSPLHF
DNA: TGTGCCAGCACCCCCCGGGGACAGGGGAATTCACCCCTCCACTTT

size: once
V: TRBV9
length: 14
D: NA
J: TRBJ2-2
CDR3: CASWSGPGTGELFF
DNA: TGTGCCAGCTGGAGCGGGCCGGGCACCGGGGAGCTGTTTTTT

size: NA
V: TRBV20-1
length: 12
D: TRBD1
J: TRBJ1-2
CDR3: CSAPTGDDGYTF
DNA: TGCAGTGCTCCGACAGGGGATGACGGCTACACCTTC

size: few
V: TRBV20-1
length: 13
D: NA
J: TRBJ1-6
CDR3: CSARGVSAGPLHF
DNA: TGCAGTGCTAGAGGTGTTTCGGCAGGGCCACTCCACTTT

size: NA
V: TRBV2
length: 15
D: TRBD1
J: TRBJ2-7
CDR3: CASSEEGTGFYEQYF
DNA: TGTGCCAGCAGTGAGGAAGGGACAGGGTTCTACGAGCAGTACTTC

size: many
V: TRBV5-1
length: 13
D: NA
J: TRBJ2-1
CDR3: CASSPAPRNEQFF
DNA: TGCGCCAGCAGCCCCGCTCCCCGCAATGAGCAGTTCTTC

size: NA
V: TRBV28
length: 15
D: TRBD1
J: TRBJ1-4
CDR3: CASSWKGATNEKLFF
DNA: TGTGCCAGCAGTTGGAAGGGGGCGACTAATGAAAAACTGTTTTTT

size: few
V: TRBV4-2
length: 16
D: NA
J: TRBJ2-7
CDR3: CASSQDESGPSYEQYF
DNA: TGTGCCAGCAGCCAAGATGAGAGCGGGCCTTCCTACGAGCAGTACTTC

size: few
V: TRBV24-1
length: 16
D: TRBD1
J: TRBJ2-3
CDR3: CATSAGTGEVADTQYF
DNA: TGTGCCACCTCCGCGGGCACAGGGGAAGTTGCAGATACGCAGTATTTT

size: few
V: TRBV18
length: 16
D: NA
J: TRBJ2-1
CDR3: CASSTIPSSLYFEQFF
DNA: TGTGCCAGCTCGACAATACCCTCGAGCCTTTACTTTGAGCAGTTCTTC

size: many
V: TRBV20-1
length: 15
D: NA
J: TRBJ1-5
CDR3: CSARDLQGIGQPQHF
DNA: TGCAGTGCTAGAGACTTACAGGGTATCGGCCAGCCCCAGCATTTT

size: NA
V: TRBV6-1
length: 14
D: TRBD2
J: TRBJ2-1
CDR3: CASSASGRANEQFF
DNA: TGTGCCAGCAGCGCGAGCGGGAGGGCCAATGAGCAGTTCTTC

size: NA
V: TRBV28
length: 13
D: NA
J: TRBJ2-5
CDR3: CASSFVHWETQYF
DNA: TGTGCCAGCAGTTTTGTACATTGGGAGACCCAGTACTTC

size: few
V: TRBV28
length: 15
D: TRBD2
J: TRBJ2-5
CDR3: CASSIGTSGGETQYF
DNA: TGTGCCAGCAGTATTGGGACTAGCGGTGGGGAGACCCAGTACTTC

size: NA
V: TRBV5-1
length: 16
D: TRBD1
J: TRBJ2-5
CDR3: CASSPGGTGVPETQYF
DNA: TGCGCCAGCAGCCCAGGCGGGACAGGGGTCCCGGAGACCCAGTACTTC

size: NA
V: TRBV20-1
length: 19
D: NA
J: TRBJ2-1
CDR3: CSARESKTRAASSYNEQFF
DNA: TGCAGTGCTAGAGAAAGCAAAACCCGAGCGGCCAGCTCCTACAATGAGCAGTTCTTC

size: NA
V: TRBV20-1
length: 18
D: TRBD2
J: TRBJ2-7
CDR3: CSARDPGTSGRGRGEQYF
DNA: TGCAGTGCTAGAGATCCGGGGACTAGCGGGAGAGGAAGAGGCGAGCAGTACTTC

size: NA
V: TRBV30
length: 16
D: TRBD2
J: TRBJ2-1
CDR3: CAWTTGTSGYTYEQFF
DNA: TGTGCCTGGACCACCGGGACTAGCGGGTATACATATGAGCAGTTCTTC

size: NA
V: TRBV29-1
length: 14
D: TRBD2
J: TRBJ2-7
CDR3: CSVGVTSANYEQYF
DNA: TGCAGCGTTGGTGTGACTAGCGCGAACTACGAGCAGTACTTC